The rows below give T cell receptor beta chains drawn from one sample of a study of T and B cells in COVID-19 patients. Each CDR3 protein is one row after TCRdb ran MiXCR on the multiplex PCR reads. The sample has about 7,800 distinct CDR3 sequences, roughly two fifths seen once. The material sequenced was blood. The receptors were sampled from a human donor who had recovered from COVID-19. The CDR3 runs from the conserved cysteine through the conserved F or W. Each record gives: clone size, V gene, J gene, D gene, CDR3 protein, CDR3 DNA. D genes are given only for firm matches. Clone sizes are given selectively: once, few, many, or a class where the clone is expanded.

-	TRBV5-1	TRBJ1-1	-	CASSPSSLGRYTEAFF	TGCGCCAGCAGCCCCTCATCCCTGGGGCGGTACACTGAAGCTTTCTTT
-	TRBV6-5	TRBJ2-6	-	CASSREGGAGANVLTF	TGTGCCAGCAGTCGCGAAGGGGGTGCCGGGGCCAACGTCCTGACTTTC
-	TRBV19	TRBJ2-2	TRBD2	CASSIVAGVRIGELFF	TGTGCCAGTAGTATAGTGGCGGGGGTGAGGATCGGGGAGCTGTTTTTT
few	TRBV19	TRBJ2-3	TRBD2	CASSIPSRGVKDTQYF	TGTGCCAGTAGTATCCCTTCGCGGGGGGTTAAAGATACGCAGTATTTT
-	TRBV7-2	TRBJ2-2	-	CASSSGRGGNTGELFF	TGTGCCAGCAGCTCTGGGAGGGGGGGGAACACCGGGGAGCTGTTTTTT
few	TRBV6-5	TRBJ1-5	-	CASSYSNRLDQPQHF	TGTGCCAGCAGTTACTCTAACAGGTTGGACCAGCCCCAGCATTTT
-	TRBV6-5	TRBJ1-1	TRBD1	CASSRTGVTEAFF	TGTGCCAGCAGCAGAACAGGGGTGACTGAAGCTTTCTTT
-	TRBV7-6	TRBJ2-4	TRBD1	CASSLGQGDYIQYF	TGTGCCAGCAGCTTGGGACAGGGGGATTACATTCAGTACTTC
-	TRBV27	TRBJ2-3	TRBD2	CASSLSIAGAADTQYF	TGTGCCAGCAGTTTATCAATAGCGGGGGCAGCAGATACGCAGTATTTT
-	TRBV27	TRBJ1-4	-	CASSSKDSFEKLFF	TGTGCCAGCAGTTCTAAGGACAGTTTTGAAAAACTGTTTTTT
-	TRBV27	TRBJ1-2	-	CASSLTTPGGYTF	TGTGCCAGCAGTTTAACTACCCCGGGTGGCTACACCTTC
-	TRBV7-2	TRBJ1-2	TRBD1	CASSHRGQGYTF	TGTGCCAGCAGCCACAGGGGCCAGGGCTACACCTTC
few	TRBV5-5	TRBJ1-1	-	CASSLIRQNTEAFF	TGTGCCAGCAGCTTGATCCGTCAGAACACTGAAGCTTTCTTT
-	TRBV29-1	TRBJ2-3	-	CSVESSGTDTQYF	TGCAGCGTTGAATCTTCAGGCACAGATACGCAGTATTTT
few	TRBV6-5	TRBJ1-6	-	CASKATSSYNSPLHF	TGTGCCAGCAAGGCAACTAGCTCCTATAATTCACCCCTCCACTTT
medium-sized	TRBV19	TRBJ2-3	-	CASSPELTQNTDTQYF	TGTGCCAGTAGTCCCGAACTCACCCAGAACACAGATACGCAGTATTTT
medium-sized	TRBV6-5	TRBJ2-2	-	CASTHSIQNTGELFF	TGTGCCAGCACCCACAGTATCCAGAACACCGGGGAGCTGTTTTTT
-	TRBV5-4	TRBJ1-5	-	CASTSTPLGNQPQHF	TGTGCCAGCACCTCAACCCCCTTAGGCAATCAGCCCCAGCATTTT
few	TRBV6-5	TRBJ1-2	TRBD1	CASSGQAGNYGYTF	TGTGCCAGCAGTGGACAGGCAGGCAATTATGGCTACACCTTC
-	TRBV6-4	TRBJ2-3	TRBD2	CASSPTSGGTDTQYF	TGTGCCAGCAGTCCGACTAGCGGGGGCACAGATACGCAGTATTTT
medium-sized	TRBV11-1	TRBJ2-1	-	CASSPSGSRSYNEQFF	TGTGCCAGCAGCCCCTCGGGCAGTCGGTCCTACAATGAGCAGTTCTTC
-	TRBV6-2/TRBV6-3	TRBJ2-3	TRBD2	CASSYSGGGTDTQYF	TGTGCCAGCAGTTACAGCGGGGGGGGAACAGATACGCAGTATTTT
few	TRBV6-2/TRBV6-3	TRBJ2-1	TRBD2	CATGIAGPTYNEQFF	TGTGCCACTGGGATAGCGGGGCCCACCTACAATGAGCAGTTCTTC
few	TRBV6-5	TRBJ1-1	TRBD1	CASSYSPRQGDTEAFF	TGTGCCAGCAGTTACTCGCCCCGACAGGGAGACACTGAAGCTTTCTTT
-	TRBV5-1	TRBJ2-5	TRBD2	CASSPGPGGQETQYF	TGCGCCAGCAGCCCAGGTCCGGGGGGTCAAGAGACCCAGTACTTC
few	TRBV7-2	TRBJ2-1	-	CASSRSSYNEQFF	TGTGCCAGCAGCCGAAGCTCCTACAATGAGCAGTTCTTC
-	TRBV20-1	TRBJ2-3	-	CRTRASTDTQYF	TGCAGGACGAGGGCATCCACAGATACGCAGTATTTT
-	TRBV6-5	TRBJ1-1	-	CASSYTGTGVRTEAFF	TGTGCCAGCAGTTACACGGGGACGGGGGTTAGGACTGAAGCTTTCTTT
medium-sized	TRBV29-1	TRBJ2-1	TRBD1	CSAQGAAYNEQFF	TGCAGCGCCCAGGGGGCGGCTTACAATGAGCAGTTCTTC
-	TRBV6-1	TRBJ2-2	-	CASSEVWGTGELFF	TGTGCCAGCAGTGAAGTATGGGGGACCGGGGAGCTGTTTTTT
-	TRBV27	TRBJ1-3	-	CASKALASGNTIYF	TGTGCCAGCAAAGCACTAGCCTCTGGAAACACCATATATTTT
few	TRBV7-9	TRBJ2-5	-	CASSLQETQYF	TGTGCCAGCAGCCTACAAGAGACCCAGTACTTC
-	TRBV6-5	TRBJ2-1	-	CASRGDLTVGEQFF	TGTGCCAGCAGGGGTGATCTTACCGTCGGTGAGCAGTTCTTC
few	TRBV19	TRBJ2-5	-	CASSIPGRWETQYF	TGTGCCAGTAGTATCCCCGGCCGATGGGAGACCCAGTACTTC
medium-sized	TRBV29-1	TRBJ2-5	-	CSVGGRETQYF	TGCAGCGTTGGGGGGCGGGAGACCCAGTACTTC